This T cell receptor beta chain was identified in a study of T cell responses to AZD1222 COVID-19 vaccine. Measured with immunoSEQ multiplex PCR; TCRdb has only the in-frame clones, and not every one. The table includes around 150,000 clones, around 88% detected once. Whole-study results and caveats: Clonal diversity was possibly underestimated, and the donors were mostly white British, with more females.

The V gene's germline CDR1 is MNHNS and CDR2 SASEGT. The CDR3 runs 16 residues. V gave up 4 bases and J gave up 4 bases, with 20 bases separating them. As regards this clone: Its antigen is currently unknown.

The sequence was collected from an adult in good health. The chain couples TRBV6-1 to TRBJ2-7; D is uncertain. The sequencing used peripheral blood, collected on day 0 of AZD1222 vaccination. In DNA, the CDR3 is TGTGCCAGCAGTGTCGGCCCCATAGGGATTGGATACGAGCAGTACTTC. It translates to CASSVGPIGIGYEQYF.